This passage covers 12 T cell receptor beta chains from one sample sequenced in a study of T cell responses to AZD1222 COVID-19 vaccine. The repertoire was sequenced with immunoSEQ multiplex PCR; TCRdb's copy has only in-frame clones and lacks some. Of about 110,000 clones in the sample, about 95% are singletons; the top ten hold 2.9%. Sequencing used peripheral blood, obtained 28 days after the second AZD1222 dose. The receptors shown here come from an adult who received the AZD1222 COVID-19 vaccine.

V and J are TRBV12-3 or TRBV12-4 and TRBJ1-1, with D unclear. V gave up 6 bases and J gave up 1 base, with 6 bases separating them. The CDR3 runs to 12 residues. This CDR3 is CASRDSNTEAFF. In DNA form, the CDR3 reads TGTGCCAGCAGAGACTCGAACACTGAAGCTTTCTTT.

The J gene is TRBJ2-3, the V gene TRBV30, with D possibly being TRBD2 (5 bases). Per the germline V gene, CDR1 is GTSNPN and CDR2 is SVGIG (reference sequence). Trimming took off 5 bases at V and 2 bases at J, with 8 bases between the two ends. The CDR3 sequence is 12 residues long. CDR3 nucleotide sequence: TGTGCCTGGGGAGGTGACACAGATACGCAGTATTTT. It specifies CAWGGDTDTQYF.

The CDR3 sequence: CASSVDAYNEQFF. The CDR3 DNA is TGTGCCAGCAGCGTCGACGCCTACAATGAGCAGTTCTTC. The chain combines TRBV7-6 with TRBJ2-1; no firm D call. V gave up 5 bases and J gave up 2 bases, with 7 bases separating them. The length of the CDR3 is 13 residues. Germline CDR1 SGHVS, CDR2 FNYEAQ. The entire variable domain, with the rest obtained from reference TRBV7-6 and TRBJ2-1, is as follows: GAGVSQSPRYKVTKRGQDVALRCDPISGHVSLYWYRQALGQGPEFLTYFNYEAQQDKSGLPNDRFSAERPEGSISTLTIQRTEQRDSAMYRCASSVDAYNEQFFGPGTRLTVL.

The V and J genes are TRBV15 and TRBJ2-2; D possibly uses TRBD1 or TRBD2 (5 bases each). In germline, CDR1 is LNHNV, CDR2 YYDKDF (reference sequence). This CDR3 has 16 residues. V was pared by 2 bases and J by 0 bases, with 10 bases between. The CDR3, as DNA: TGTGCCACCAGCAGACTTGGGACGGCGAACACCGGGGAGCTGTTTTTT. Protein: CATSRLGTANTGELFF. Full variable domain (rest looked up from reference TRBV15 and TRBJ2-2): DAMVIQNPRYQVTQFGKPVTLSCSQTLNHNVMYWYQQKSSQAPKLLFHYYDKDFNNEADTPDNFQSRRPNTSFCFLDIRSPGLGDTAMYLCATSRLGTANTGELFFGEGSRLTVL.

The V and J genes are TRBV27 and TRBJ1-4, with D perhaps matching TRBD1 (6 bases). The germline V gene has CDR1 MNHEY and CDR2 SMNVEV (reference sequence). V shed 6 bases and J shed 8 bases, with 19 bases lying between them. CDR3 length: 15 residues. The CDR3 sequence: CASRSRGSGGEKLFF. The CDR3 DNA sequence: TGTGCCAGCAGGAGCAGGGGATCGGGCGGCGAAAAACTGTTTTTT.

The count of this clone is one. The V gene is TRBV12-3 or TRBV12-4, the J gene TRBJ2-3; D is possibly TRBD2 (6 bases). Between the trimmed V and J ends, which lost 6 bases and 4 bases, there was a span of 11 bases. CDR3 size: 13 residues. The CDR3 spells CASRQTRADTQYF. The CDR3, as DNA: TGTGCCAGCAGACAGACTAGAGCAGATACGCAGTATTTT.

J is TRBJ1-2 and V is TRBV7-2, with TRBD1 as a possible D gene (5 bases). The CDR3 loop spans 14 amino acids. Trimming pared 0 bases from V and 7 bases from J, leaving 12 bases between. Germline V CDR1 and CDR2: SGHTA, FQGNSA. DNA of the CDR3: TGTGCCAGCAGCTTAGCGGGGACTACGACTGGCTACACCTTC. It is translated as CASSLAGTTTGYTF.

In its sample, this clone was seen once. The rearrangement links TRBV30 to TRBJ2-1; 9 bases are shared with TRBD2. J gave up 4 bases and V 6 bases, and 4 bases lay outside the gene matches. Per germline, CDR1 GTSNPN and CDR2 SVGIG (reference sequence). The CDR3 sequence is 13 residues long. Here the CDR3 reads CACVTSGYNEQFF. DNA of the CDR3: TGTGCCTGTGTGACTAGCGGTTACAATGAGCAGTTCTTC.

The CDR3 sequence is CASSQDRSLYNSPLHF. For the CDR3, the DNA is TGCGCCAGCAGCCAAGATCGCAGCCTTTACAATTCACCCCTCCACTTT. The chain employs TRBV4-1 and TRBJ1-6, with D uncertain. The V end was cut by 0 bases, the J end by 7 bases, with 13 bases between. Germline loops: CDR1 MGHRA, CDR2 YSYEKL. The CDR3 is 16 residues long.

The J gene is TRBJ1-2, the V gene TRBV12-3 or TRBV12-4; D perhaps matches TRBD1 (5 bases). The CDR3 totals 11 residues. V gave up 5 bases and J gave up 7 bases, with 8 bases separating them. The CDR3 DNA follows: TGTGCCAGCAGTGAGGGGTTTGGCTACACCTTC. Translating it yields CASSEGFGYTF.

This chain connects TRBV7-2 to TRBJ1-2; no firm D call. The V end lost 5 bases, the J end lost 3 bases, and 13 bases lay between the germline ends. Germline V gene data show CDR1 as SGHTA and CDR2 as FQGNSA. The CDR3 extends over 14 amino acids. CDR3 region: CASSPGEAHYGYTF. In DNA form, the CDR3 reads TGTGCCAGCAGCCCCGGGGAGGCACACTATGGCTACACCTTC.

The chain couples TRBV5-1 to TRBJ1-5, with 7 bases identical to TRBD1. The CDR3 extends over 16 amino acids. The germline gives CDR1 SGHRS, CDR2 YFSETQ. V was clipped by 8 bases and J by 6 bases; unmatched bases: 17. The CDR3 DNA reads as TGCGCCAGTCCACGAAAAGGGGGCAGGGATTGTCAGCCCCAGCATTTT. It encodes CASPRKGGRDCQPQHF.